This is a list of T cell receptor beta chains from one sample in a study of blood T cell repertoires in COVID-19. The data were produced by immunoSEQ multiplex PCR, yet TCRdb's version contains in-frame clones alone and is incomplete. The sample shows around 80,000 clones, around 86% of them seen only once. Material: peripheral blood. These receptors were collected from a human donor in a cohort sampled during active COVID-19. The CDR3 runs from the conserved cysteine through the conserved F or W. D genes are given only for firm matches. Some rows mark clone size as missing; the rest say once, few, many or name a class of expanded clone.

CDR3 protein	CDR3 DNA	V gene	J gene	clone size	D gene
CASSEEAEAYNEQFF	TGTGCCAGCAGTGAAGAAGCGGAGGCCTACAATGAGCAGTTCTTC	TRBV2	TRBJ2-1	NA	NA
CASSPFDTINSPLHF	TGTGCCAGCTCACCATTCGACACCATCAATTCACCCCTCCACTTT	TRBV18	TRBJ1-6	NA	NA
CAIGPGQGAGNTIYF	TGTGCCATCGGGCCTGGACAGGGGGCCGGAAACACCATATATTTT	TRBV10-3	TRBJ1-3	NA	TRBD1
CASSFSGLLTDTQYF	TGCGCCAGCAGCTTTAGCGGTTTGCTCACAGATACGCAGTATTTT	TRBV5-1	TRBJ2-3	NA	NA
CASSFSSGGGGETQYF	TGTGCCAGCAGCTTTAGTAGCGGGGGAGGGGGGGAGACCCAGTACTTC	TRBV5-4	TRBJ2-5	NA	TRBD2
CASSPWGQGSTDTQYF	TGTGCCAGCTCACCATGGGGACAGGGGAGCACAGATACGCAGTATTTT	TRBV18	TRBJ2-3	once	TRBD1
CATSEPLASNTGELFF	TGTGCCACCAGTGAGCCGCTAGCGTCGAACACCGGGGAGCTGTTTTTT	TRBV24-1	TRBJ2-2	NA	NA
CASSGRGRDVLTF	TGTGCCAGCAGCGGGCGGGGCAGAGACGTCCTGACTTTC	TRBV3-1/TRBV3-2	TRBJ2-6	NA	NA
CASSRQIFGANVLTF	TGTGCCAGCAGCAGACAGATCTTTGGGGCCAACGTCCTGACTTTC	TRBV7-6	TRBJ2-6	NA	NA
CASSLGRATGELFF	TGTGCCAGCAGCTTAGGTCGAGCGACCGGGGAGCTGTTTTTT	TRBV7-9	TRBJ2-2	once	NA
CASSPRQPRPGANVLTF	TGTGCCAGCAGCCCCCGACAGCCCCGCCCTGGGGCCAACGTCCTGACTTTC	TRBV3-1/TRBV3-2	TRBJ2-6	NA	NA
CASGRGGYNSPLHF	TGTGCCAGCGGTCGGGGAGGCTATAATTCACCCCTCCACTTT	TRBV28	TRBJ1-6	few	NA
CASSMGQGPGELFF	TGTGCCAGTAGTATGGGACAGGGTCCCGGGGAGCTGTTTTTT	TRBV19	TRBJ2-2	NA	TRBD1
CASSLSQGYEQYF	TGTGCCAGCAGTTTATCCCAGGGCTACGAGCAGTACTTC	TRBV28	TRBJ2-7	NA	NA
CASSPGSRGDGNYGYTF	TGTGCCAGCTCACCCGGCAGCCGGGGTGACGGCAACTATGGCTACACCTTC	TRBV18	TRBJ1-2	NA	NA
CASSRGLNTGELFF	TGTGCCAGCAGCCGGGGACTTAACACCGGGGAGCTGTTTTTT	TRBV5-6	TRBJ2-2	NA	NA